The 4 T cell receptor beta chains below come from one sample, sequenced in a study of cytomegalovirus exposure and HLA in healthy donors. TCRdb keeps only in-frame clones here, not all; method: immunoSEQ multiplex PCR. This repertoire shows a few hundred thousand clones, about 88% found once; its top ten account for about 12%. The sequenced sample consisted of PBMCs. Every receptor here comes from a man between 18 and 35 years old in good health and CMV-seropositive.

J is TRBJ2-1 and V is TRBV27; possibly TRBD1 or TRBD2 for D (6 bases each). Trimming stripped 1 base from V and 7 bases from J, with 14 bases between. The CDR3 length is 15 residues. CDR1 and CDR2 from the germline V gene are MNHEY and SMNVEV (reference sequence). The chain's CDR3 is CASSLLGAGRNEQFF. The CDR3 bases are TGTGCCAGCAGTTTATTGGGGGCGGGACGGAATGAGCAGTTCTTC.

V and J are TRBV27 and TRBJ2-1, with D maybe TRBD1 (6 bases). Germline-derived CDR1 and CDR2 are MNHEY and SMNVEV (reference sequence). The CDR3 runs 15 residues. V was pared by 3 bases and J by 5 bases, with 14 bases between. The CDR3 protein is CASSFNRDFNNEQFF. The CDR3 DNA reads as TGTGCCAGCAGTTTCAACAGGGATTTTAACAATGAGCAGTTCTTC.

This chain links TRBV5-1 with TRBJ1-1, with D maybe TRBD1 (5 bases). The germline V gene has CDR1 SGHRS and CDR2 YFSETQ. This CDR3 region has 14 residues. V was pared by 4 bases and J by 4 bases, with 14 bases between. CDR3 nucleotides: TGCGCCAGCAGCCCGAGGACATCCGGCACTGAAGCTTTCTTT. Translation: CASSPRTSGTEAFF.

V and J are TRBV29-1 and TRBJ1-2; D is undetermined. The V and J ends lost 7 bases and 4 bases respectively, with 16 bases between them. Germline V CDR1 and CDR2: SQVTM, ANQGSEA. The CDR3 runs 13 residues. The CDR3 bases are TGCAGCGGGGGAGAGCCCGGCCTCTATGGCTACACCTTC. This codes for CSGGEPGLYGYTF.